This TCR beta chain came from a study of metastatic and nonmetastatic thyroid tumors. Points on this clone: Its antigen is not identified. Sequence at one end of the junction differs from germline and may be a read error.

Looked up from germline, CDR1 is MNHNS and CDR2 is SASEGT. The CDR3 contains 16 residues. Findings and caveats of the study: Significantly greater TCR beta diversity was reportedly found in malignant thyroid tumors than in benign nodules (in blood and tumor).

MiXCR reprocessed the PCR reads for TCRdb. The table records around 4,900 clones, roughly 20% of them present only once. None of the patients had undergone any treatment ahead of thyroid surgery. Sequenced: tumor tissue. The chain recombines TRBV6-1 with TRBJ2-3, with 12 bases lining up with TRBD2. The receptor was isolated from a male donor with papillary thyroid cancer or a benign thyroid nodule (not recorded which). Some clones in this sample may be carry-over from other donors' samples. CDR3 loop: CASSRTSGTSTGTQYF. As DNA, the CDR3 is TGTGCCAGCAGTCGGACTAGCGGGACTAGCACAGGTACGCAGTATTTT.